The clone carrying this T cell receptor beta chain came up once. The target antigen is unknown. These data originate in a study of shared clonotypes between healthy human individuals. Trimming cost V 4 bases and J 4 bases, with 19 bases left between them. The CDR3 has 16 amino acids. Germline V gene lookup returns CDR1 SGHRS and CDR2 YFSETQ. Method: immunoSEQ multiplex PCR; TCRdb's copy keeps in-frame clones and lacks some. The sample carries 1,100,000 or so clones, 70% to 80% recorded once. Study results and limitations: Blood was the only sampled material, and tissue repertoires likely differ.

The sequence derives from a man between 18 and 29 years old in good health. Some clones in this sample may be carry-over from other donors' samples. The sample comprised memory CD4+ T cells from PBMCs. Specified subset: CD45RA-negative fraction. V gene TRBV5-1 combines with J gene TRBJ2-3; D is unresolved. CDR3 loop: CASSPSPLAGADTQYF. The CDR3 DNA reads TGCGCCAGCAGCCCCTCCCCCTTGGCCGGAGCAGATACGCAGTATTTT. The full variable domain, rest sourced from reference TRBV5-1 and TRBJ2-3, is KAGVTQTPRYLIKTRGQQVTLSCSPISGHRSVSWYQQTPGQGLQFLFEYFSETQRNKGNFPGRFSGRQFSNSRSEMNVSTLELGDSALYLCASSPSPLAGADTQYFGPGTRLTVL.